These T cell receptor beta chains were read from a single sample in a study of PD-L1 blockade in urothelial cancer. Produced via immunoSEQ multiplex PCR; TCRdb's table is partial and in-frame only. The sample shows 53,000 or so clones, 85% to 90% of them seen only once. The material was PBMCs, obtained around atezolizumab (anti-PD-L1) treatment. These receptors were taken from a man aged 60 to 75 with urothelial cancer. Each CDR3 is given with its conserved first and last residue. Each record gives: D gene, V gene, CDR3 protein. The D gene is left open where the match is weak.

NA TRBV28 CASIEGNIQYF
NA TRBV7-9 CASSAWTIFEQFF
NA TRBV11-2 CASSLRQNTEAFF
NA TRBV19 CASSENRVFYGYTF
TRBD1 TRBV2 CASRGTGNQPQHF
TRBD1 TRBV6-1 CASSWGQDNTEAFF
TRBD2 TRBV5-1 CASVAGGQETQYF
NA TRBV6-5 CASSRDFTYEQYF
NA TRBV9 CASSVDDTFNQPQHF
TRBD1 TRBV10-3 CAISDSAAGGQPQHF
NA TRBV5-1 CASSLGQGLGEQYF